This T cell receptor (beta chain) is from a study of cytomegalovirus exposure and HLA in healthy donors. General study results and limits: Later on, an analysis tied under 20,000 TCR beta sequences to HLA alleles at 0.05 false discovery rate. On later analysis, the bulk of CMV-associated TCR beta chains appeared to be HLA-restricted. One variant, a missense change in DCLRE1C, was linked in a later analysis to TCR beta V- and J-gene trimming. Presence/absence analysis assumed near-uniform sequencing depth across donors.

Germline V gene data show CDR1 as SGHVS and CDR2 as FQNEAQ. The CDR3 sequence is 19 residues long. The J segment lost 0 bases and the V segment lost 5 bases, leaving 16 bases of the junction unmatched. In the case of this clone: The antigen is unknown.

Primers: 60 Vbeta forward and 13 Jbeta reverse. Profiling relied on immunoSEQ multiplex PCR, and the TCRdb table lists in-frame clones only, not all of them. Of tens of thousands of clones listed, 85% to 90% are singletons. The source of this sequence is a woman in her 30s in good health and CMV-seropositive. The rearrangement joins TRBV7-8 to TRBJ2-3, with 8 bases matching TRBD2. The sample taken for sequencing was PBMCs. The CDR3 bases are TGTGCCAGCAGCCAGACCCAGGCGTTTAGCGGGATGAGCACAGATACGCAGTATTTT. Translation: CASSQTQAFSGMSTDTQYF.